Listed here is a single TCR beta chain. Its antigen is still unknown. The sample originates from a study of T cells in women clearing cervical HPV infection. General observations from the study: CIN3+ cases had significantly higher TCR repertoire richness than controls, but evenness did not differ.

Data came from immunoSEQ multiplex PCR; TCRdb stores just in-frame clones and leaves some out. The sample totals about 20,000 clones. Prevalent HPV16 infections were excluded; only incident single HPV16 infections included. Sequenced material: blood buffy coat. The clonotype comes from a woman between 18 and 75 years old with a cervical HPV16 infection that either progressed to CIN3+ or cleared (not recorded which).

CDR3 DNA, as far as it was read: TGCGCCAGCGGGCCGGCGGGGCGAGAGACC. It translates to CASGPAGRET. The full-length CDR3 reads as CASGPAGRETQYF. The chain carries TRBV5-1 and TRBJ2-5; a possible D gene is TRBD2 (6 bases). Read coverage stops 3 residues before the CDR3 terminus; the germline J gene supplies the remainder. Germline V gene sequence: CDR1 SGHRS, CDR2 YFSETQ. The CDR3 runs to 13 residues. V lost 7 bases to trimming and J lost 4 bases, with 14 bases between them.